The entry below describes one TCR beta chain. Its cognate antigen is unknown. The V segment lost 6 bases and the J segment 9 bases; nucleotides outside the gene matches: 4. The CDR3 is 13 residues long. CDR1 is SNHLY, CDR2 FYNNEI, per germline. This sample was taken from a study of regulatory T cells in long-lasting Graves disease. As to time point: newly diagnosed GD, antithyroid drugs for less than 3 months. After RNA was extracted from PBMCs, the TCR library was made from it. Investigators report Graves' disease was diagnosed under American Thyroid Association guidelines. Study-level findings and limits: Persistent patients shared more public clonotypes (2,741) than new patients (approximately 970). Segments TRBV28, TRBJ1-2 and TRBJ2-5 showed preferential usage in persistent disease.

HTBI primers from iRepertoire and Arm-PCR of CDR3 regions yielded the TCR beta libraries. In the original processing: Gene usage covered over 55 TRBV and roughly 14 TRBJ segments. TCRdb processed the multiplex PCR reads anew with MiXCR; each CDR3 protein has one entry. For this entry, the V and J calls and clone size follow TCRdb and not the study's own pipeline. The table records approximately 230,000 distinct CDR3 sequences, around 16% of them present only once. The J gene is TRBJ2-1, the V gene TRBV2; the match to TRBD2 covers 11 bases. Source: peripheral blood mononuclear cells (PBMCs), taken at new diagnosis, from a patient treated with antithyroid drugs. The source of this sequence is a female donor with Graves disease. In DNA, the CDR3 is TGTGCCAGCAGGGGACTAGCGGACCGTGAGCAGTTCTTC. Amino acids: CASRGLADREQFF.